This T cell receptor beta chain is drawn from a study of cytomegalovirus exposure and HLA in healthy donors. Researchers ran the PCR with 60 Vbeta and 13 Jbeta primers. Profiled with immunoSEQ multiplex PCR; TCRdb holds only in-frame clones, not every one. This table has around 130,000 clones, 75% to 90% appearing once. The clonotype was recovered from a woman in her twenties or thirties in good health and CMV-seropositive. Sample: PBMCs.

CDR3 residues: CASSLIIRDSEAFF. The CDR3 DNA reads as TGTGCCAGCAGCTTGATTATACGGGACAGTGAAGCTTTCTTT. The chain has TRBV13 and TRBJ1-1; TRBD1 matches 7 bases. The J segment lost 7 bases and the V segment lost 3 bases, leaving 8 bases of the junction unmatched. Germline V CDR1 and CDR2: PRHDT, FYEKMQ (reference sequence). The CDR3 has 14 amino acids.